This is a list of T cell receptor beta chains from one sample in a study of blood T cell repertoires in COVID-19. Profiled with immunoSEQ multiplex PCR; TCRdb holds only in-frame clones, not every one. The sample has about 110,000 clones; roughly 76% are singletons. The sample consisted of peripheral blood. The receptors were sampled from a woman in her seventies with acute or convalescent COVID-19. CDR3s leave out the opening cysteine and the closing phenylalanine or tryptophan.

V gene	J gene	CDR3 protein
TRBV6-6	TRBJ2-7	ASSPITGTSGTPNSYEQY
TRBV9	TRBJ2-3	ASSVAPHNTDTQY
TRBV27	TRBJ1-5	ASSLNRASNQPQH
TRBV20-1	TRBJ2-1	SASTMLAEDEQF
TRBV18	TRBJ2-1	ASSPPSGRGYNEQF
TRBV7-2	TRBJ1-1	ASSMTGRTEAF
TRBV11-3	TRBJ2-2	ASSLGQGLYTGELF
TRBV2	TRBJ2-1	ASKPGLAGVREQF
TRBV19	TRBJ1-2	ASSNRGQGNYGYT
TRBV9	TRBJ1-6	ASSPVGGLEPLH